The 14 T cell receptor beta chains presented below share a single source sample, sequenced in a study of blood T cell repertoires in COVID-19. Here immunoSEQ multiplex PCR was the method, and the copy in TCRdb shows in-frame clones only, minus some. The data contain about 60,000 clones, roughly 80% of them singletons. The material sequenced was peripheral blood. The source is a man aged 65 to 79 with active COVID-19.

V is TRBV10-1 and J is TRBJ2-7; 7 nucleotides line up with TRBD2. The CDR3 spans 14 residues. The V gene end was trimmed by 3 bases and the J gene end by 0 bases; junction bases not matched to a gene: 2. The germline gives CDR1 WNHNN, CDR2 SYGVQD (reference sequence). DNA for the CDR3: TGCGCCAGCAGTGATCAGCGGGACTCCTACGAGCAGTACTTC. This codes for CASSDQRDSYEQYF.

V gene TRBV5-4 combines with J gene TRBJ2-2, with 14 bases matching TRBD2. CDR3 size: 16 residues. Germline CDR1 is SGHNT and CDR2 is YYREEE (reference sequence). Unmatched junction bases numbered 6, after V lost 4 bases and J lost 7 bases. DNA for the CDR3: TGTGCCAGCAGCGTTGGACTAGCGGGAGGTGTCGGGGAGCTGTTTTTT. It yields the protein CASSVGLAGGVGELFF.

The chain is built from TRBV28 and TRBJ1-2, with 7 bases fitting TRBD1. The CDR3 covers 14 residues. V shed 6 bases and J 4 bases; nucleotides not matched to a gene: 8. Germline V gene lookup returns CDR1 MDHEN and CDR2 SYDVKM. The CDR3 protein is CASSKGGAGYGYTF. The CDR3 nucleotides read TGTGCCAGCAGCAAAGGGGGCGCAGGCTATGGCTACACCTTC.

The chain recombines TRBV7-3 with TRBJ2-5; maybe TRBD2 (6 bases). The CDR3 runs 15 residues. CDR1 and CDR2 (germline): SGHTA, FQGTGA. V gave up 2 bases and J gave up 5 bases, with 15 bases separating them. DNA of the CDR3: TGTGCCAGCAGCTTATTGCGGGGAGGTGGGGAGACCCAGTACTTC. This translates into CASSLLRGGGETQYF.

This rearrangement joins TRBV14 to TRBJ2-1; 10 nucleotides line up with TRBD2. The ends lost 3 bases at V and 16 bases at J; junction bases unmatched: 6. The CDR3 has 12 amino acids. Germline V CDR1 and CDR2: SGHDN, FVKESK. CDR3 protein: CASSHPSGSYFF. DNA for the CDR3: TGTGCCAGCAGCCACCCTAGCGGGAGTTATTTCTTC.

The V and J genes are TRBV9 and TRBJ2-3, with 10 bases lining up with TRBD1. Losses at the gene ends were 4 bases for V and 4 bases for J; bases not matched to a gene: 6. This CDR3 contains 15 residues. Germline values: CDR1 SGDLS, CDR2 YYNGEE. This chain's CDR3 is CASSPGTGDADTQYF. Here the CDR3 DNA reads TGTGCCAGCAGCCCGGGGACAGGGGATGCAGATACGCAGTATTTT.

This chain links TRBV6-6 with TRBJ1-1, with TRBD1 as a possible D gene (6 bases). V was cut by 8 bases and J by 5 bases, with 15 bases left in between. The CDR3 has 13 amino acids. Germline V gene sequence: CDR1 MNHNY, CDR2 SVGAGI (reference sequence). Written as DNA, the CDR3 is TGTGCCAGCTTAAAGGGGGGGAGTACTGAAGCTTTCTTT. As protein: CASLKGGSTEAFF.

The rearrangement links TRBV2 to TRBJ2-7; 8 nucleotides match TRBD1. The CDR3 is 16 amino acids. Germline V CDR1 and CDR2: SNHLY, FYNNEI. V lost 5 bases, J lost 2 bases, and 11 bases stayed unmatched. CDR3 coding DNA: TGTGCCAGCAGTCCCGACCGGGACAGGCCGCCCTACGAGCAGTACTTC. It codes for CASSPDRDRPPYEQYF.

This chain connects TRBV30 to TRBJ1-1; no definite D call. The CDR3 has 13 residues. The V end was cut by 4 bases, the J end by 6 bases, with 15 bases between. CDR1 and CDR2 (germline): GTSNPN, SVGIG (reference sequence). CDR3 in amino acids: CAWNKILGAEAFF. The CDR3 DNA follows: TGTGCCTGGAACAAGATCCTCGGGGCTGAAGCTTTCTTT.

The chain carries TRBV19 and TRBJ1-1; TRBD1 matches 7 bases. The CDR3 length is 13 residues. V dropped 2 bases and J dropped 6; count of bases not matched to a gene: 3. CDR1 and CDR2 (germline): LNHDA, SQIVND (reference sequence). Written as DNA, the CDR3 is TGTGCCAGTAGTATAAAGCAGGGGGCTGAAGCTTTCTTT. Translating it yields CASSIKQGAEAFF. The full variable domain, with the rest looked up from reference TRBV19 and TRBJ1-1, is DGGITQSPKYLFRKEGQNVTLSCEQNLNHDAMYWYRQDPGQGLRLIYYSQIVNDFQKGDIAEGYSVSREKKESFPLTVTSAQKNPTAFYLCASSIKQGAEAFFGQGTRLTVV.

This chain joins TRBV19 and TRBJ2-7; 7 nucleotides match TRBD2. V lost 3 bases, J lost 0 bases, and 2 bases stayed unmatched. CDR1 LNHDA and CDR2 SQIVND come from the germline V gene (reference sequence). The CDR3 has 14 amino acids. CDR3 amino acids: CASSMSGNSYEQYF. The CDR3, as DNA: TGTGCCAGTAGTATGAGCGGGAACTCCTACGAGCAGTACTTC.

This chain joins TRBV4-3 and TRBJ2-1; no reliable D call. The CDR3 has 14 amino acids. Germline CDR1 is LGHNA and CDR2 is YSLEER. V was cut by 1 base and J by 14 bases, with 18 bases left in between. The CDR3 nucleotides read TGCGCCAGCAGCCAAGCCCGGGTCTCTTTGTTCAAGTTCTTC. It specifies CASSQARVSLFKFF.

This clone has only a few counts. V gene TRBV4-2 combines with J gene TRBJ2-1, with TRBD2 matching 9 bases. This CDR3 has 16 amino acids. Germline CDR1 is LGHNA and CDR2 is YNFKEQ. The ends lost 4 bases at V and 5 bases at J; junction bases unmatched: 9. The chain's CDR3 is CASSLNSGLANNEQFF. CDR3 sequence (DNA): TGTGCCAGCAGCCTAAACTCGGGACTAGCAAACAATGAGCAGTTCTTC.

The chain recombines TRBV9 with TRBJ2-5; D remains unclear. Per the germline V gene, CDR1 is SGDLS and CDR2 is YYNGEE. This CDR3 comprises 13 residues. The germline V and J ends were trimmed by 0 bases and 0 bases, with 3 bases remaining between them. The CDR3 DNA reads TGTGCCAGCAGCGTAGCCTACCAAGAGACCCAGTACTTC. Translated: CASSVAYQETQYF.